The clone carrying this TCR beta chain appeared a few times. The record originates from a study of cytomegalovirus exposure and HLA in healthy donors. The overall study: An early release of data contained approximately 80 million unique TCRs, which came from HLA-typed donors.

Primers for the PCR totalled 60 Vbeta and 13 Jbeta. Profiled with immunoSEQ multiplex PCR; TCRdb holds only in-frame clones, not every one. This sample has 150,000 to 200,000 clones; about 63% occur once, and the top ten carry less than 3.5%. The length of the CDR3 is 15 residues. Germline V gene sequence: CDR1 SGHNT, CDR2 YYREEE (reference sequence). V lost 0 bases and J lost 0, with 6 bases in between. The V call is TRBV5-4, the J call TRBJ1-4, with D maybe TRBD1 (5 bases). The receptor was isolated from a woman in her 40s in good health and CMV-seropositive. Material for sequencing was PBMCs. CDR3 loop: CASSLGGATNEKLFF. The CDR3 coding sequence is TGTGCCAGCAGCTTGGGGGGGGCAACTAATGAAAAACTGTTTTTT.